These 19 T cell receptor beta chains were all obtained from the same sample, sequenced in a study of spatial heterogeneity in lung cancer. Time point in this sample: sample taken at primary tumor resection. The sequenced material consisted of unsorted whole RNA from tumor, nontumor lung or frozen PBMC. From the 5' RACE reads, TCRdb called clonotypes with MiXCR, one entry per CDR3 protein. The sample has over 75,000 distinct CDR3 sequences, approximately 21% seen once. The sequencing here drew on PBMCs, taken at surgery. Source of these receptors: a male donor with early-stage non-small cell lung cancer.

This clonotype is medium-sized by share. The chain employs TRBV20-1 and TRBJ2-1; possible D gene TRBD1, 5 bases. Trimming cost V 1 base and J 0 bases, with 10 bases left between them. CDR1 DFQATT and CDR2 SNEGSKA come from the germline V gene (reference sequence). CDR3 length: 15 amino acids. The CDR3 is CSARGGPSSYNEQFF. The DNA of the CDR3 is TGCAGTGCTAGAGGGGGCCCGAGCTCCTACAATGAGCAGTTCTTC.

The chain links TRBV7-2 to TRBJ2-1, with TRBD2 identical over 10 bases. The V segment lost 6 bases and the J segment 7 bases; nucleotides outside the gene matches: 0. The CDR3 runs 12 residues. The germline CDR1 and CDR2 sequences are SGHTA and FQGNSA. The CDR3 sequence: CASRLAGNEQFF. The CDR3 bases are TGTGCCAGCAGACTAGCGGGAAATGAGCAGTTCTTC.

This clonotype is deemed medium-sized. The chain uses TRBV29-1 and TRBJ1-5; weak D call: TRBD1 (6 bases). V was clipped by 4 bases and J by 7 bases, with 14 bases between them. Germline CDR1 is SQVTM and CDR2 is ANQGSEA. CDR3 length: 13 amino acids. CDR3 bases: TGCAGCGTTGCCCAGGGGAAGGGGCAGCCCCAGCATTTT. Residues: CSVAQGKGQPQHF.

This clonotype was picked up many times. J is TRBJ2-3 and V is TRBV7-9; D unresolved. Germline-derived CDR1 and CDR2 are SEHNR and FQNEAQ (reference sequence). V gave up 7 bases and J gave up 0 bases, with 5 bases separating them. This CDR3 is 12 amino acids long. The DNA of the CDR3 is TGTGCCAGCACCCACAGCACAGATACGCAGTATTTT. Protein product: CASTHSTDTQYF.

The rearrangement links TRBV15 to TRBJ2-7; 9 nucleotides match TRBD2. This CDR3 spans 14 amino acids. The V and J ends lost 4 bases and 5 bases, in that order; junction bases with no gene match: 6. Germline V gene sequence: CDR1 LNHNV, CDR2 YYDKDF (reference sequence). Here the CDR3 DNA reads TGTGCCACCAGCAAAGCGGGAGGAATCCACGAGCAGTACTTC. Translation gives CATSKAGGIHEQYF.

The V call is TRBV5-1, the J call TRBJ1-2; possibly TRBD1 for D (5 bases). This CDR3 spans 14 amino acids. V lost 4 bases and J 0 bases, leaving 10 bases between the germline ends. Per the germline V gene, CDR1 is SGHRS and CDR2 is YFSETQ. CDR3 amino acids: CASSTDTSNYGYTF. CDR3 bases: TGCGCCAGCAGCACGGACACCTCTAACTATGGCTACACCTTC.

The chain joins TRBV10-3 to TRBJ2-7, with a weak D call TRBD2 (5 bases). The CDR3 sequence is 14 residues long. Per the germline V gene, CDR1 is ENHRY and CDR2 is SYGVKD. Trimming shortened V by 10 bases and J by 2 bases, and 18 bases separated the two germline ends. CDR3 region: CATSTEGTPYEQYF. The DNA for the CDR3 is TGTGCCACATCAACTGAGGGCACACCCTACGAGCAGTACTTC.

There are a few counts of this clonotype. The chain recombines TRBV7-2 with TRBJ2-1, with 11 bases that match TRBD2. J lost 15 bases, V lost 3 bases, and 7 bases had no gene match. Germline V gene lookup returns CDR1 SGHTA and CDR2 FQGNSA. The CDR3 consists of 13 residues. The DNA for the CDR3 is TGTGCCAGCAGCTTTGCTAGCGGGAGGAGGCTGTTCTTC. The encoded protein is CASSFASGRRLFF.

The rearrangement uses TRBV20-1 and TRBJ1-1; no definite D call. CDR1 and CDR2 from the germline V gene are DFQATT and SNEGSKA (reference sequence). The CDR3 sequence is 13 residues long. Trimming cost V 3 bases and J 1 base, with 9 bases left between them. In DNA form, the CDR3 reads TGCAGTGCTAGTCCCCCCCCGAACACTGAAGCTTTCTTT. This codes for CSASPPPNTEAFF.

This clonotype showed up just a few times. The chain is built from TRBV20-1 and TRBJ2-3, with 8 bases lining up with TRBD2. The trim removed 5 bases at V and 3 bases at J, leaving 10 bases unmatched. Germline CDR1 DFQATT, CDR2 SNEGSKA (reference sequence). The CDR3 spans 15 residues. The CDR3 coding sequence is TGCAGTGCTCTTGGGCGGGGACTAGGGACAGATACGCAGTATTTT. It yields the protein CSALGRGLGTDTQYF.

This clonotype was detected a few times. The chain employs TRBV19 and TRBJ1-5; D is uncertain. The CDR3 has 13 amino acids. Trimming removed 6 bases at V and 5 bases at J, with 11 bases between. Germline CDR1 LNHDA, CDR2 SQIVND (reference sequence). The CDR3 loop reads CASSTLLDQPQHF. The CDR3 coding sequence is TGTGCCAGTAGCACTTTGCTTGATCAGCCCCAGCATTTT.

This clonotype was recorded many times. V gene TRBV21-1 combines with J gene TRBJ2-7; the tabulated D call, TRBD1, remains unverified against the DNA. TRBV21-1 constitutes a pseudogene. The CDR3 is 14 amino acids. The CDR3 DNA reads as TGTGCCATGGGGGCACGACAGGGAAACTACGAGCAGTACTTC. This encodes CAMGARQGNYEQYF.

This clonotype was counted at least ten times. This chain connects TRBV18 to TRBJ1-1; D is perhaps TRBD1 (6 bases). The CDR3 covers 14 residues. Deletions cut 3 bases from V and 4 bases from J, with 12 bases between. CDR1 is KGHSH and CDR2 is LQKENI in the germline V gene. Written as DNA, the CDR3 is TGTGCCAGCTCACCGGGGGGGCAGGTCACTGAAGCTTTCTTT. As protein: CASSPGGQVTEAFF.

The table lists this clonotype with a few counts. As DNA, the CDR3 is TGTGCCTGGAGGCGGACCAACACTGAAGCTTTCTTT. Translating it yields CAWRRTNTEAFF. This rearrangement joins TRBV30 to TRBJ1-1; no definite D call. This CDR3 is 12 amino acids long. Trimming stripped 3 bases from V and 2 bases from J, with 7 bases between. Looked up from germline, CDR1 is GTSNPN and CDR2 is SVGIG (reference sequence).

J is TRBJ1-1 and V is TRBV6-2 or TRBV6-3; no reliable D call. Trimming removed 4 bases at V and 9 bases at J, with 9 bases between. This CDR3 contains 11 residues. Germline loops: CDR1 MNHEY, CDR2 SVGEGT. The CDR3 loop is CASSSEGKAFF. Written as DNA, the CDR3 is TGTGCCAGCAGTTCGGAGGGAAAAGCTTTCTTT.

The genes are TRBV10-3 and TRBJ2-2; D may be TRBD1 (5 bases). V was cut by 6 bases and J by 0 bases, with 8 bases left in between. The CDR3 covers 14 residues. CDR1 and CDR2 from the germline V gene are ENHRY and SYGVKD. CDR3: CAISRDTNTGELFF. The CDR3 nucleotides read TGTGCCATCAGCAGGGATACGAACACCGGGGAGCTGTTTTTT.

This clonotype was detected only a few times. This chain links TRBV5-5 with TRBJ1-1; no clear D gene. The V end was cut by 0 bases, the J end by 0 bases, with 6 bases between. The CDR3 length is 14 residues. Germline loops: CDR1 SGHKS, CDR2 YYEKEE (reference sequence). The CDR3 DNA sequence: TGTGCCAGCAGCTTGGTGGCAGTGAACACTGAAGCTTTCTTT. The encoded protein is CASSLVAVNTEAFF.

This clonotype was seen a handful of times. This sequence joins TRBV28 and TRBJ1-6; the D gene is possibly TRBD1 (6 bases). V was clipped by 3 bases and J by 9 bases, with 15 bases between them. There are 15 residues in the CDR3. CDR1 and CDR2 from the germline V gene are MDHEN and SYDVKM. DNA for the CDR3: TGTGCCAGCAGTTTCATAGGGGGGGAAGGTTCACCCCTCCACTTT. Translating gives CASSFIGGEGSPLHF.

The V gene is TRBV29-1, the J gene TRBJ1-2; D uncertain. The CDR3 is 13 residues long. CDR1 is SQVTM, CDR2 ANQGSEA, per germline. V was shortened by 4 bases and J by 2 bases, with 11 bases between the two germline ends. For the CDR3, the DNA is TGCAGCGTTGGAGAGGACCTAAACTATGGCTACACCTTC. Its translation: CSVGEDLNYGYTF.